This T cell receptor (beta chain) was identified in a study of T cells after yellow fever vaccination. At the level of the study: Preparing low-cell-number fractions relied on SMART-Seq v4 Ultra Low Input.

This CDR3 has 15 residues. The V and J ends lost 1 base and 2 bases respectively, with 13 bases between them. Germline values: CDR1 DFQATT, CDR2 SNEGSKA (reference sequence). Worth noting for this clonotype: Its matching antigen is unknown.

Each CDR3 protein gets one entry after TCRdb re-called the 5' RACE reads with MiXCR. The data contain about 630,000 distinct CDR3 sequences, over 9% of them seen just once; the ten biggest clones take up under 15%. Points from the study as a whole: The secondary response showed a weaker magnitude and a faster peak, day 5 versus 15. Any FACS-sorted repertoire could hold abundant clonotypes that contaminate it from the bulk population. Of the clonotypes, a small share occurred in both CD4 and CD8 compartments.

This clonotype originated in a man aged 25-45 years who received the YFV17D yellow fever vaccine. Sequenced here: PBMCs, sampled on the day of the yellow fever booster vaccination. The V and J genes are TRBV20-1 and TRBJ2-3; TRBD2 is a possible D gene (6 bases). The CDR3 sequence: CSARGRLGLTDTQYF. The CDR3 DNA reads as TGCAGTGCTAGAGGCCGACTAGGGCTCACAGATACGCAGTATTTT.